Listed below are T cell receptor beta chains from one sample, sequenced in a study of T cell repertoires in cytomegalovirus infection. These receptors are not linked to any known antigen. A single record per CDR3 protein comes from TCRdb applying MiXCR to the reads. The sample carries under 130,000 distinct CDR3 sequences, 35% to 50% recorded once. Sequenced material: CD8+ T cells from cultured PBMCs, taken from culture after CMV antigen stimulation. The receptors stem from a human donor in good health (CMV status not recorded). Some clones in this sample may be carry-over from other donors' samples. The CDR3 runs from the conserved cysteine through the conserved F or W. A D gene is named only where the DNA matches it firmly. Size tells how often a clone was seen (once, few, many) or the class of an expanded clone, and some rows leave it out.

clone_size j_call d_call cdr3_length v_call cdr3_aa cdr3_nt
few TRBJ2-3 TRBD2 19 TRBV5-1 CASSLGLAGGVASTDTQYF TGCGCCAGCAGCTTGGGACTAGCGGGGGGCGTAGCCAGCACAGATACGCAGTATTTT
NA TRBJ1-1 NA 14 TRBV28 CASSPPGGQTEAFF TGTGCCAGCAGTCCACCGGGGGGTCAAACTGAAGCTTTCTTT
NA TRBJ2-7 TRBD1 13 TRBV7-9 CASSLGAGGEQYF TGTGCCAGCAGCTTAGGTGCAGGGGGCGAGCAGTACTTC
few TRBJ2-5 TRBD2 16 TRBV7-8 CASSRTSGGSQETQYF TGTGCCAGCAGCCGGACTAGCGGGGGTTCGCAAGAGACCCAGTACTTC
NA TRBJ2-4 NA 16 TRBV7-6 CASSLEAGEDKNIQYF TGTGCCAGCAGCTTAGAGGCAGGGGAGGACAAAAACATTCAGTACTTC
NA TRBJ2-7 NA 16 TRBV18 CASSQRGFDGTYEQYF TGTGCCAGCTCACAAAGGGGATTTGACGGAACCTACGAGCAGTACTTC
once TRBJ2-5 NA 15 TRBV6-6 CASSYFRHIQETQYF TGTGCCAGCAGTTACTTTCGACACATCCAAGAGACCCAGTACTTC
NA TRBJ2-5 TRBD2 18 TRBV3-1 CASSPGLAGGRYQETQYF TGTGCCAGCAGCCCAGGACTAGCGGGGGGCCGGTACCAAGAGACCCAGTACTTC
once TRBJ1-1 NA 14 TRBV20-1 CSATLGGLDTEAFF TGCAGTGCTACCCTAGGAGGGTTGGACACTGAAGCTTTCTTT
NA TRBJ1-2 NA 16 TRBV9 CASSDHLQGSQGGYTF TGTGCCAGCAGCGATCACCTCCAAGGGTCCCAGGGTGGCTACACCTTC
many TRBJ2-7 NA 15 TRBV20-1 CSAERRRGTSYEQYF TGCAGTGCGGAAAGACGTCGGGGGACCTCCTACGAGCAGTACTTC
few TRBJ2-7 NA 17 TRBV4-1 CASSRHSGSPDLYEQYF TGCGCCAGCAGCCGACATTCTGGGTCACCGGACCTATACGAGCAGTACTTC
few TRBJ2-1 NA 15 TRBV7-2 CASSLVGGTYNEQFF TGTGCCAGCAGCTTGGTAGGGGGGACCTACAATGAGCAGTTCTTC
NA TRBJ2-1 NA 12 TRBV5-8 CASSSRGREQFF TGTGCCAGCAGTTCCAGGGGACGGGAGCAGTTCTTC
NA TRBJ2-2 NA 12 TRBV28 CASGESDGELFF TGTGCCAGCGGGGAGAGCGACGGGGAGCTGTTTTTT
NA TRBJ2-5 NA 14 TRBV6-5 CASSYNGGGETQYF TGTGCCAGCAGTTACAATGGGGGCGGGGAGACCCAGTACTTC
medium-sized TRBJ2-1 TRBD2 15 TRBV7-9 CASTPGLLAGDEQFF TGTGCCAGCACTCCCGGGTTACTAGCGGGGGATGAGCAGTTCTTC
few TRBJ2-1 NA 17 TRBV11-2 CASSLVGFGMSYNEQFF TGTGCCAGCAGCTTGGTGGGCTTTGGAATGTCCTACAATGAGCAGTTCTTC
few TRBJ2-7 NA 16 TRBV7-6 CASSSLSWLGRYEQYF TGTGCCAGCAGCTCCCTCAGTTGGTTGGGCCGCTACGAGCAGTACTTC
few TRBJ2-7 TRBD1 14 TRBV28 CASRPGQGIYEQYF TGTGCCAGCAGACCGGGACAGGGAATCTACGAGCAGTACTTC
many TRBJ2-1 NA 16 TRBV12-3/TRBV12-4 CASSLWRGETYNEQFF TGTGCCAGCAGTTTATGGAGGGGGGAGACATACAATGAGCAGTTCTTC
many TRBJ1-5 TRBD1 15 TRBV7-9 CASSHGTGGNQPQHF TGTGCCAGCAGCCACGGGACAGGGGGCAATCAGCCCCAGCATTTT
NA TRBJ2-1 NA 13 TRBV28 CASSSPFDRKQFF TGTGCCAGCAGTTCTCCCTTTGACCGTAAGCAGTTCTTC
NA TRBJ2-1 NA 12 TRBV4-1 CASSQGLAEQFF TGCGCCAGCAGCCAAGGGCTAGCGGAGCAGTTCTTC
NA TRBJ2-7 TRBD2 16 TRBV7-9 CASSNPSSGRKYEQYF TGTGCCAGCAGCAATCCTAGTAGCGGGAGGAAGTACGAGCAGTACTTC
NA TRBJ2-5 NA 15 TRBV7-9 CASSLEVTGAETQYF TGTGCCAGCAGCTTAGAAGTCACGGGGGCGGAGACCCAGTACTTC
few TRBJ2-5 TRBD1 15 TRBV2 CASSDGTGGQETQYF TGTGCCAGCAGTGACGGGACAGGTGGCCAAGAGACCCAGTACTTC
NA TRBJ1-5 TRBD1 15 TRBV19 CASSTTGNSNQPQHF TGTGCCAGTAGTACGACAGGGAATAGCAATCAGCCCCAGCATTTT
NA TRBJ1-2 TRBD1 15 TRBV19 CASSAGTGANYGYTF TGTGCCAGTAGTGCCGGGACAGGGGCTAACTATGGCTACACCTTC
NA TRBJ1-1 NA 13 TRBV6-2/TRBV6-3 CASSALLNTEAFF TGTGCCAGCAGCGCACTCTTGAACACTGAAGCTTTCTTT
NA TRBJ2-3 NA 16 TRBV7-8 CASSLDTRRPGDTQYF TGTGCCAGCAGCTTAGATACTAGGAGACCTGGGGATACGCAGTATTTT
NA TRBJ1-1 NA 13 TRBV7-2 CASSFSPDTEAFF TGTGCCAGCAGCTTTTCCCCAGACACTGAAGCTTTCTTT
NA TRBJ1-2 NA 11 TRBV12-3/TRBV12-4 CASSWGYGYTF TGTGCCAGCAGTTGGGGGTATGGCTACACCTTC
many TRBJ2-7 NA 15 TRBV2 CASSEEGVRRYEQYF TGTGCCAGCAGTGAAGAAGGGGTGAGGCGCTACGAGCAGTACTTC
NA TRBJ1-1 TRBD1 15 TRBV27 CASFDRGNVNTEAFF TGTGCCAGTTTCGACAGGGGGAACGTGAACACTGAAGCTTTCTTT
NA TRBJ2-2 TRBD1 13 TRBV7-2 CASSPGGPGELFF TGTGCCAGCAGCCCAGGGGGCCCCGGGGAGCTGTTTTTT
NA TRBJ1-2 NA 15 TRBV7-6 CASSSQLGGSDGYTF TGTGCCAGCAGCTCCCAATTGGGGGGATCGGATGGCTACACCTTC
few TRBJ2-7 NA 17 TRBV11-1 CASSAGRTAWENYEQYF TGTGCCAGCAGCGCGGGGCGGACGGCATGGGAAAACTACGAGCAGTACTTC
few TRBJ2-7 NA 13 TRBV7-8 CASSSTRSYEQYF TGTGCCAGCAGCTCGACCCGATCCTACGAGCAGTACTTC
NA TRBJ2-5 NA 15 TRBV7-9 CASSVRGHRQETQYF TGTGCCAGCAGCGTGCGGGGACATCGCCAAGAGACCCAGTACTTC
NA TRBJ2-1 TRBD2 15 TRBV7-3 CASSLRAGKINEQFF TGTGCCAGCAGCTTAAGAGCGGGGAAAATCAATGAGCAGTTCTTC
NA TRBJ2-7 TRBD1 15 TRBV7-1 CASTDFAGGPYEQYF TGTGCCAGCACCGACTTCGCAGGGGGCCCCTACGAGCAGTACTTC
few TRBJ2-1 TRBD2 20 TRBV7-6 CASSYLSGVASGVLSNEQFF TGTGCCAGCAGTTACCTGTCCGGTGTGGCTAGCGGGGTTCTGAGCAATGAGCAGTTCTTC
few TRBJ2-1 TRBD2 18 TRBV2 CASSVSGGAPSSYNEQFF TGTGCCAGCAGTGTTAGCGGGGGGGCCCCGAGCTCCTACAATGAGCAGTTCTTC
NA TRBJ2-7 NA 12 TRBV6-2/TRBV6-3 CASSYVGDEQYF TGTGCCAGCAGTTACGTGGGTGACGAGCAGTACTTC
NA TRBJ1-2 TRBD1 14 TRBV7-4 CASSQPGQTYGYTF TGTGCCAGCAGCCAACCGGGACAGACGTATGGCTACACCTTC
NA TRBJ2-3 NA 16 TRBV14 CASSQDGDWYTDTQYF TGTGCCAGCAGCCAAGATGGGGACTGGTACACAGATACGCAGTATTTT
NA TRBJ1-1 NA 15 TRBV6-8 CASSYSTVQNTEAFF TGTGCCAGTAGTTACTCGACAGTTCAGAACACTGAAGCTTTCTTT
NA TRBJ1-1 NA 12 TRBV19 CASSIGMTEAFF TGTGCCAGTAGTATAGGAATGACTGAAGCTTTCTTT
NA TRBJ2-7 TRBD1 16 TRBV4-1 CASSQGPDRASYEQYF TGCGCCAGCAGCCAGGGGCCGGACAGGGCCTCCTACGAGCAGTACTTC
few TRBJ1-1 TRBD1 15 TRBV12-3/TRBV12-4 CASTPDRGPNTEAFF TGTGCCAGCACCCCGGACAGGGGACCTAACACTGAAGCTTTCTTT
NA TRBJ2-3 TRBD2 17 TRBV28 CASSSPGLAGGTDTQYF TGTGCCAGCAGTTCGCCCGGATTAGCGGGGGGTACAGATACGCAGTATTTT
NA TRBJ2-3 TRBD2 14 TRBV6-5 CASRVAGSTDTQYF TGTGCCAGCAGGGTAGCGGGGAGCACAGATACGCAGTATTTT
NA TRBJ1-2 TRBD1 12 TRBV7-2 CASSQDLRDRFF TGTGCCAGCAGCCAAGACCTGCGGGACAGATTCTTC
NA TRBJ2-7 NA 13 TRBV29-1 CSVEGDNPYEQYF TGCAGCGTTGAAGGGGACAACCCCTACGAGCAGTACTTC
NA TRBJ2-6 NA 18 TRBV12-3/TRBV12-4 CASSRPPGHPIEANVLTF TGTGCCAGCAGTCGACCTCCGGGACATCCGATAGAGGCCAACGTCCTGACTTTC
NA TRBJ2-7 TRBD1 14 TRBV7-8 CASSLLGTAYEQYF TGTGCCAGCAGCTTATTGGGGACAGCCTACGAGCAGTACTTC
few TRBJ2-7 NA 13 TRBV7-9 CASSRGGAYEQYF TGTGCCAGCAGCCGAGGAGGGGCCTACGAGCAGTACTTC
NA TRBJ2-5 TRBD1 14 TRBV12-3/TRBV12-4 CASRPGQGHETQYF TGTGCCAGCAGACCCGGACAGGGGCACGAGACCCAGTACTTC